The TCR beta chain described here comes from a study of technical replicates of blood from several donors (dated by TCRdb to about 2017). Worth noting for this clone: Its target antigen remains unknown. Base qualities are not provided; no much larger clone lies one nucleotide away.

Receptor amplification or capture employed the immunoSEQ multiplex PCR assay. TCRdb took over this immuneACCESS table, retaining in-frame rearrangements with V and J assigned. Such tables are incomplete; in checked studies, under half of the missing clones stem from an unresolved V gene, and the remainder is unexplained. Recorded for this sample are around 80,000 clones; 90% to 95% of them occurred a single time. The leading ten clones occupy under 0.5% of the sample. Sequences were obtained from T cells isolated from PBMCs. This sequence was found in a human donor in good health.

The DNA sequence is given as TGCGCCAGCATAGGAGTGGCAGAAAGTTCTAGAATGAACACTGAAGCTTTCTTT. Its protein is CASIGVAESSRMNTEAFF. This chain joins TRBV10-1 to TRBJ1-1; the D gene remains uncertain. From the germline V gene (reference sequence), CDR1 is WNHNN and CDR2 is SYGVQD. The CDR3 runs 18 amino acids, cysteine and phenylalanine included. The kept DNA is CDR3 alone, 54 bases in frame from the first base. V loses 7 bases, J loses 0 bases, and the germline ends lie 24 bases apart.